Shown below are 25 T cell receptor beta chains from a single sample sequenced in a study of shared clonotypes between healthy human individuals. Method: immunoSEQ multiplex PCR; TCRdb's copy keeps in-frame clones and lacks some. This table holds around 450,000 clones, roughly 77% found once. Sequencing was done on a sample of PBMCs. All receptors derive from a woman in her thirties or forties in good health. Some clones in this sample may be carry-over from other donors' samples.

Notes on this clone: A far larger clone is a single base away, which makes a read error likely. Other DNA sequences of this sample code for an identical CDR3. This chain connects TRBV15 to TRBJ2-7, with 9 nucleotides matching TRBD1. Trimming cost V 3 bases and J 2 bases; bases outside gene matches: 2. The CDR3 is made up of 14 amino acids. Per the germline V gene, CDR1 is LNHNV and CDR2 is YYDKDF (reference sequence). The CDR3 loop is CATSSGTGTYEQYF. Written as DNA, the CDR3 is TGTGCCACCAGCAGTGGGACAGGGACCTACGAGCAGTACTTC.

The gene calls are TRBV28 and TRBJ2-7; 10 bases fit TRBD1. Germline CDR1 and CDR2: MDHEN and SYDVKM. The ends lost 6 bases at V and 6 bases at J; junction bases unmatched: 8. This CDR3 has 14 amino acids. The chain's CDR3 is CASSADRGRGEQYF. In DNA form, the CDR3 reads TGTGCCAGCAGCGCAGACAGGGGGCGCGGCGAGCAGTACTTC. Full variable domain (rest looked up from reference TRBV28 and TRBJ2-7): DVKVTQSSRYLVKRTGEKVFLECVQDMDHENMFWYRQDPGLGLRLIYFSYDVKMKEKGDIPEGYSVSREKKERFSLILESASTNQTSMYLCASSADRGRGEQYFGPGTRLTVT.

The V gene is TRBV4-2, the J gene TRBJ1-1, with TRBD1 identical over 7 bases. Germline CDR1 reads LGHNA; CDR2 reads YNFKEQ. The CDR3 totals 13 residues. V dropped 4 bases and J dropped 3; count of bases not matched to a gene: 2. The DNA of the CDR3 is TGTGCCAGCAGCCTAACAGGGGACACTGAAGCTTTCTTT. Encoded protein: CASSLTGDTEAFF.

The CDR3 sequence is CASSVEGQGLVPSYNEQFF. For the CDR3, the DNA is TGTGCCAGCAGCGTAGAGGGGCAGGGACTAGTCCCGTCCTACAATGAGCAGTTCTTC. This rearrangement joins TRBV9 to TRBJ2-1; 8 nucleotides match TRBD2. CDR1 is SGDLS and CDR2 is YYNGEE in the germline V gene. Unmatched junction bases numbered 12, after V lost 0 bases and J lost 1 base. The length of the CDR3 is 19 residues. Filled out from reference TRBV9 and TRBJ2-1, the complete variable domain reads DSGVTQTPKHLITATGQRVTLRCSPRSGDLSVYWYQQSLDQGLQFLIQYYNGEERAKGNILERFSAQQFPDLHSELNLSSLELGDSALYFCASSVEGQGLVPSYNEQFFGPGTRLTVL.

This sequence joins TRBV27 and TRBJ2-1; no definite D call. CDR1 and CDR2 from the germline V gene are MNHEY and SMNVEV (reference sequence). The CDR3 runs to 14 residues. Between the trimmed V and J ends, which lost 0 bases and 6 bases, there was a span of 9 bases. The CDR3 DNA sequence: TGTGCCAGCAGTTTATCGAGGCCCCTCAATGAGCAGTTCTTC. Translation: CASSLSRPLNEQFF.

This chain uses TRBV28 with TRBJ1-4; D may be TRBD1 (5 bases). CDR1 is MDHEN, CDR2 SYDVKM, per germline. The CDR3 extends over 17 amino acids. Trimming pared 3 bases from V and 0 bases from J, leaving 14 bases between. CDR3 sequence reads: CASSFGGTQATNEKLFF. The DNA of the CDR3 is TGTGCCAGCAGTTTCGGGGGAACCCAAGCAACTAATGAAAAACTGTTTTTT. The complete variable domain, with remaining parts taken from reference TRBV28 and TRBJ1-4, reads DVKVTQSSRYLVKRTGEKVFLECVQDMDHENMFWYRQDPGLGLRLIYFSYDVKMKEKGDIPEGYSVSREKKERFSLILESASTNQTSMYLCASSFGGTQATNEKLFFGSGTQLSVL.

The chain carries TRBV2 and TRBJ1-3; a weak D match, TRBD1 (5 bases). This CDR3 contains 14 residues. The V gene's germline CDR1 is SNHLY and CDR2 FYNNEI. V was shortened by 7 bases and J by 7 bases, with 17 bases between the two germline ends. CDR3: CASNGLWGENTIYF. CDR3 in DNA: TGTGCCAGCAATGGGCTTTGGGGGGAGAACACCATATATTTT.

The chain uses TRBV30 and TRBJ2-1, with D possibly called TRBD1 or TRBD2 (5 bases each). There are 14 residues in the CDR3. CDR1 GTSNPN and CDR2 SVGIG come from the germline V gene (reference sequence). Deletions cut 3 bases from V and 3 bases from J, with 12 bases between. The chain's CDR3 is CAWRAGTSYNEQFF. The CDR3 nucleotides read TGTGCCTGGAGAGCCGGGACGAGCTACAATGAGCAGTTCTTC.

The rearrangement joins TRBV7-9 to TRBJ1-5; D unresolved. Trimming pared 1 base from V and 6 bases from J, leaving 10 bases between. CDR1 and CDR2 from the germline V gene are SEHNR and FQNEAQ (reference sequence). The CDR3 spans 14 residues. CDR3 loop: CASSLDGSLQPQHF. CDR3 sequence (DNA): TGTGCCAGCAGCTTAGATGGGAGCCTTCAGCCCCAGCATTTT.

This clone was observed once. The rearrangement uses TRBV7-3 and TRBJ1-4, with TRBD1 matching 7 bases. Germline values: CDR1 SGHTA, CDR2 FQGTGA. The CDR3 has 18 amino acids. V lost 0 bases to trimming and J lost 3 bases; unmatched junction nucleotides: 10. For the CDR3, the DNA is TGTGCCAGCAGCTTAACTCTCGGGACAGCGCTCGCTAATGAAAAACTGTTTTTT. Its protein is CASSLTLGTALANEKLFF.

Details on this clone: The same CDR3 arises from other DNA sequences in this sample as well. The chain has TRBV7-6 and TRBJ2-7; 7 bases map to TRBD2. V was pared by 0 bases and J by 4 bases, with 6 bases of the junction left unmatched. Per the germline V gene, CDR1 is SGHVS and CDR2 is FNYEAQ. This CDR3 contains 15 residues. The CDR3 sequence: CASSLAASGAYEQYF. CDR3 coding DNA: TGTGCCAGCAGCTTAGCGGCTAGCGGAGCATACGAGCAGTACTTC.

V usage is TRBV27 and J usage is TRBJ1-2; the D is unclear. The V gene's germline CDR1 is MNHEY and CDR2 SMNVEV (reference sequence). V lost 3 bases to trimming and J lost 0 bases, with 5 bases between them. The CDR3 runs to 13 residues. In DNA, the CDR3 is TGTGCCAGCAGTTTCGGGGCTAACTATGGCTACACCTTC. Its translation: CASSFGANYGYTF.

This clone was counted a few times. The CDR3 reads CASSLDGTGYTEAFF. CDR3 coding DNA: TGTGCCAGCAGCTTAGACGGGACAGGTTACACTGAAGCTTTCTTT. This rearrangement joins TRBV11-3 to TRBJ1-1, with 8 bases lining up with TRBD1. The germline CDR1 and CDR2 sequences are SGHNT and YENEEA. This CDR3 spans 15 amino acids. The V segment lost 0 bases and the J segment 3 bases; nucleotides outside the gene matches: 3.

CDR3 sequence: CASSYSLVPITGELFF. CDR3 coding DNA: TGTGCCAGCAGTTACTCGCTGGTTCCCATCACCGGGGAGCTGTTTTTT. The J gene is TRBJ2-2, the V gene TRBV6-5; D not resolved. Between the trimmed V and J ends, which lost 0 bases and 4 bases, there was a span of 12 bases. CDR3 size: 16 residues. Germline lookup yields CDR1 MNHEY and CDR2 SVGAGI.

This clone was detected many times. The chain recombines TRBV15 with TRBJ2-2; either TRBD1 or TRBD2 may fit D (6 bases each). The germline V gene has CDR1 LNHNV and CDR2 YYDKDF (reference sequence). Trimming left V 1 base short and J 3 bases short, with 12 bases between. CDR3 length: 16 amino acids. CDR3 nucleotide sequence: TGTGCCACCAGCAGAGGTGACAGGAGGGACACCGGGGAGCTGTTTTTT. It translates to CATSRGDRRDTGELFF. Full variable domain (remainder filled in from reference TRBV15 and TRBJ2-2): DAMVIQNPRYQVTQFGKPVTLSCSQTLNHNVMYWYQQKSSQAPKLLFHYYDKDFNNEADTPDNFQSRRPNTSFCFLDIRSPGLGDTAMYLCATSRGDRRDTGELFFGEGSRLTVL.

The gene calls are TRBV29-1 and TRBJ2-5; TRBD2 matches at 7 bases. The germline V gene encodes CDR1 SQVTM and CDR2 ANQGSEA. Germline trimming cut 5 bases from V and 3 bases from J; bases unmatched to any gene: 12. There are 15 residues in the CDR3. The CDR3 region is CSVWAGGRAKETQYF. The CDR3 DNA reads TGCAGCGTTTGGGCCGGTGGGAGGGCCAAAGAGACCCAGTACTTC.

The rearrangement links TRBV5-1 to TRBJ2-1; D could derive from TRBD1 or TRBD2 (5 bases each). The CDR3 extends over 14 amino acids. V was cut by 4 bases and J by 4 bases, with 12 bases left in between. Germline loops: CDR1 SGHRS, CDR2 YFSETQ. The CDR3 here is CASSQGTVYNEQFF. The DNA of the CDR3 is TGCGCCAGCAGCCAAGGGACGGTTTACAATGAGCAGTTCTTC.

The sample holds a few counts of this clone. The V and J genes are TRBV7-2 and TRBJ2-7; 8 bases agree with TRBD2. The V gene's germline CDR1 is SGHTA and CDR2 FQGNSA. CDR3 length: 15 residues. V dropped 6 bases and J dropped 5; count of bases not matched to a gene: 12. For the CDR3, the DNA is TGTGCCAGCAGACCTCAGAGCGGGAGTCCCCACGAGCAGTACTTC. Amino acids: CASRPQSGSPHEQYF.

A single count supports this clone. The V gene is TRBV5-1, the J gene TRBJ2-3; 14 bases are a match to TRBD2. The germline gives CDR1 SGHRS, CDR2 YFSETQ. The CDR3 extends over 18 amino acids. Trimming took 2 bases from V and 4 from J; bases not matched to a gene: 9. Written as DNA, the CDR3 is TGCGCCAGCAGCTTAAAGGGGACTAGCGGGAGTCAGGCAGATACGCAGTATTTT. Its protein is CASSLKGTSGSQADTQYF.

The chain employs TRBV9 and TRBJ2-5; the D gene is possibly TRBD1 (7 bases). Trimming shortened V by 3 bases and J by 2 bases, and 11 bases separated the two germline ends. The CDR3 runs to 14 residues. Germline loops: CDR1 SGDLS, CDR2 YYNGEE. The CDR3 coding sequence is TGTGCCAGCAGCGGCGGGACAGTACAAGAGACCCAGTACTTC. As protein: CASSGGTVQETQYF.

The CDR3 is CASSQRTGDAYNSPLHF. The CDR3 bases are TGTGCCAGCAGCCAGAGAACAGGGGACGCTTATAATTCACCCCTCCACTTT. The gene calls are TRBV14 and TRBJ1-6; TRBD1 aligns across 7 bases. Germline CDR1 and CDR2: SGHDN and FVKESK. The CDR3 is made up of 17 amino acids. With 3 bases clipped from V and 4 bases from J, the junction kept 9 bases outside the gene matches.

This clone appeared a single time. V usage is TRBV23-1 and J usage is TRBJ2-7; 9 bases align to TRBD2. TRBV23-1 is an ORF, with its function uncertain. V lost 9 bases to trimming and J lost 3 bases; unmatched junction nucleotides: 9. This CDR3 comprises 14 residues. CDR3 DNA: TGCGCCAGACCACGGGGACTAGCAGACTACGAGCAGTACTTC. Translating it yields CARPRGLADYEQYF.

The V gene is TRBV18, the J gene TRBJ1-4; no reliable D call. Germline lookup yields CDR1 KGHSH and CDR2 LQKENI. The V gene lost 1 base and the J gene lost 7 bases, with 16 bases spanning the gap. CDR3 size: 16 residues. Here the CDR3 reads CASSPRAVAGSEKLFF. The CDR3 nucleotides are TGTGCCAGCTCACCACGAGCGGTTGCGGGAAGTGAAAAACTGTTTTTT.

The DNA of the CDR3 is TGTGCCAGCATGGACGGAAACACTGAAGCTTTCTTT. It specifies CASMDGNTEAFF. The chain joins TRBV5-4 to TRBJ1-1; D is unresolved. V dropped 6 bases and J dropped 2 bases, with 8 bases sitting between them. CDR3 length equals 12 residues. The germline gives CDR1 SGHNT, CDR2 YYREEE (reference sequence).

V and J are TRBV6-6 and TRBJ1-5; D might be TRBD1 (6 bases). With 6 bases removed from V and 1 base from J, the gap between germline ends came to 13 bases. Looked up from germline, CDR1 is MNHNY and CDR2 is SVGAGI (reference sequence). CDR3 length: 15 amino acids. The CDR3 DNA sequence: TGTGCCAGCAGCACAGGGAGTTGGAGCAATCAGCCCCAGCATTTT. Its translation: CASSTGSWSNQPQHF.